The present TCR beta chain was sequenced within a study of blood T cells in healthy people across ages. This clonotype was detected a few times. The target antigen is unknown. Germline CDR1 PRHDT, CDR2 FYEKMQ (reference sequence). Trimming removed 4 bases from V and 0 bases from J; junction bases left unmatched: 3. The length of the CDR3 is 14 residues. Study-level points and caveats: It was not possible, with unsorted PBMCs, to conclusively compare naive and antigen-experienced cells.

A second PCR, run for about 7 to 11 cycles, used a sample-barcoded 5' primer plus a J-beta primer mix. TCRdb ran MiXCR on the 5' RACE reads and lists one entry per CDR3 protein. The repertoire consists of approximately 1.5 million distinct CDR3 sequences, with under 55% occurring once and the leading ten covering over 3.5%. The chain links TRBV13 to TRBJ2-7; 7 bases agree with TRBD1. Sequencing used blood. The TCR originated in a woman under 30 in good health. The CDR3 here is CASSSQGVSYEQYF. CDR3 nucleotide sequence: TGTGCCAGCAGCTCCCAGGGGGTCTCCTACGAGCAGTACTTC.